The clone carrying this T cell receptor (beta chain) was seen at least ten times. The entry originates in a study of T-cell reconstitution after alpha-beta-depleted transplantation in children. Preparing the TCRbeta library involved the use of unique molecular identifiers. TCRdb re-derived calls from the PCR reads in MiXCR, one entry per CDR3 protein. The data contain around 400,000 distinct CDR3 sequences, 20% of them singletons. The CDR3 sequence is 16 residues long. J was trimmed by 5 bases and V by 6 bases; bases with no gene match: 8. CDR1 and CDR2 from the germline V gene are SGHTA and FQGNSA. This receptor was identified in a human donor who donated a stem cell graft to a child with acute myeloid leukemia. This specimen consisted of PBMCs from the stem cell graft donor, obtained from the stem cell graft. The genes are TRBV7-2 and TRBJ2-1, with 12 bases lining up with TRBD2. CDR3: CASSPGTSGLDNEQFF. The CDR3 nucleotides read TGTGCCAGCAGTCCCGGGACTAGCGGGCTAGACAATGAGCAGTTCTTC.